This TCR beta chain is from a study of T-cell memory formation after mild COVID-19. Barcoded TCR alpha and TCR beta cDNA libraries with UMIs came from 5'RACE using constant-segment primers. TCRdb reprocessed the 5' RACE reads with MiXCR, giving one entry per CDR3 protein. The sample comprises 340,000 or so distinct CDR3 sequences, roughly 13% of which are singletons, and about 20% rests with the top ten. Trimming pared 3 bases from V and 6 bases from J, leaving 4 bases between. Germline-derived CDR1 and CDR2 are MNHEY and SMNVEV (reference sequence). The CDR3 extends over 11 amino acids. This clonotype has more than one count but fewer than ten. The antigen is unknown. This may be a read error, as it is one base from a much larger clone. Study observations and caveats: Clones that shrank (day 15 to 85) were balanced CD4/CD8, whereas later expanders leaned CD4+.

The sequence was obtained from a man between 18 and 29 years old who had mild COVID-19 (a few samples of this study predate the infection). Cell type and time point are not known. This chain joins TRBV27 and TRBJ2-3; D is uncertain. Sequenced sample: PBMCs or a T cell subset sorted from them (not recorded which). The CDR3 sequence is CASSFFDTQYF. For the CDR3, the DNA is TGTGCCAGCAGTTTTTTCGATACGCAGTATTTT.